This T cell receptor beta chain was documented in a study of PD-1 blockade in classical Hodgkin lymphoma. General study points: Unlike CD8+ TCR diversity, which did not rise significantly by C4D1, CD4+ TCR diversity did.

Every patient relapsed after autologous stem cell transplantation, and brentuximab vedotin exposure varied. Some clones are missing from TCRdb's copy, which holds only in-frame ones; the method was immunoSEQ multiplex PCR. The data show approximately 70,000 clones, about 93% seen once. The CDR3 totals 13 residues. V was shortened by 5 bases and J by 5 bases, with 12 bases between the two germline ends. Germline V CDR1 and CDR2: KGHSH, LQKENI. Regarding this clone: The antigen is unknown.

The chain links TRBV18 to TRBJ2-5, with D possibly TRBD1 on 7 matching bases. The receptor comes from a human donor with classical Hodgkin lymphoma. Sequenced material: peripheral blood mononuclear cells (PBMCs), taken at baseline. This CDR3 is CASSAGTAETQYF. As DNA, the CDR3 is TGTGCCAGCTCAGCGGGGACAGCGGAGACCCAGTACTTC.